The entry below describes one T cell receptor beta chain. Its antigen remains undetermined. No much larger clone exists at a distance of one base, and base qualities are not known. This entry belongs to a study of T cell responses to AZD1222 COVID-19 vaccine (dated by TCRdb to the early 2020s). Regarding the research as a whole: AZD1222 recipients with second doses at about 4 weeks or about 12 weeks were pooled, because spike-specific TCR depth and breadth did not differ between schedules. Trial participants were enrolled by age into subgroups of 18-55, 56-69 and 70-plus years, and around 150, 29 and 61 TCR-sequenced participants, respectively, were included in these subgroups. A total of around 240 trial participants underwent TCR sequencing, of whom 200 to 220 had received two doses of AZD1222 and 26 had received two doses of the MenACWY control vaccine. Overall study results and their limits: Because no samples from the day 14 peak response were available, repertoires could be characterized only after the peak T cell response. Most participants were white British and females outnumbered males, and the authors suggested that clonal diversity may have been underestimated. After two AZD1222 doses, both the breadth and the depth of spike-specific TCRs were significantly higher than at day 0 and than in MenACWY recipients. Vaccine-associated CD4 TCRs spanned the whole spike protein, with dominant responses in regions 160-218 and 743-854. In the small 56-69-year group, the increase in depth fell short of significance, most likely because of low power. Conclusions about previously exposed vaccinees are limited because only six or seven AZD1222 recipients were SARS-CoV-2 seropositive at baseline. Reportedly, close to half of the unique spike-specific TCRs recognized epitopes lying outside the regions that are mutated in the B.1.351 and B.1.1.7 variants.

This sample's time point label indicates: baseline before first vaccination. The vaccinee samples were drawn from two UK trials, COV001 and COV002, one of which was a single-blind randomized controlled phase 2/3 trial testing AZD1222 (ChAdOx1 nCoV-19) in healthy adults. Trial participant PBMC samples were collected at day 0 and day 28 after the second dose for TCRbeta chain sequencing. Inclusive of the bounding cysteine and phenylalanine, the CDR3 is 11 residues long. Left in the record is the CDR3 DNA by itself, 33 bases read in frame from the first base. The germline V gene (reference sequence) provides CDR1 SEHNR and CDR2 FQNEAQ. A distance of 9 bases separates the germline ends of V and J, which lose 5 bases and 7 bases respectively. The CDR3 regions of human TCRbeta chains were analyzed by immunosequencing. Turning to the authors' computational methods: TCRs in the repertoires were compared against a reference library of SARS-CoV-2-specific TCRs that had been generated with the MIRA antigen-specificity platform. Breadth was defined as the fraction of unique TCRs that were SARS-CoV-2-associated, and depth was defined as the fraction of total T cells that were SARS-CoV-2-associated. Using the MIRA data, each spike-specific TCR was assigned both to the spike region to which the TCR was reactive and to a CD4 or CD8 class. Log10-transformed breadth and depth values were compared by one-way ANOVA with Sidak's multiple comparisons tests. As stored in TCRdb, this immuneACCESS dataset retains in-frame rearrangements with V and J assigned. A fraction of the clones does not appear; measured against another copy, unresolved V genes explain less than half of the discrepancy, and the remainder lacks a known reason. The V and J calls and clone size come from that table; D and trimming were worked out from the DNA. The sample table contains 25,000 to 35,000 clones; only one count was recorded for approximately 90% of them. The biggest ten clones account for around 45% of the sample.

This sequence uses TRBV7-9 and TRBJ2-7; the D gene is unclear. This TCR was sampled from an adult in good health. The sample in question was peripheral blood, obtained on day 0 of AZD1222 vaccination. This receptor has the CDR3 CASSLSIEQYF. The sequenced DNA: TGTGCCAGCAGCCTCTCAATAGAGCAGTACTTC.